These T cell receptor beta chains were read from a single sample in a study of vaccination and CD4 T cells after COVID-19. No antigens are known for them. MiXCR was run by TCRdb on the PCR reads, yielding one entry per CDR3 protein. Of over 15,000 distinct CDR3 sequences in the sample, approximately 56% were seen once. The source material was CD4+ T cells from blood, cultured in vitro. These receptors all come from a human donor who had recovered from COVID-19. Each CDR3 is given with its conserved first and last residue. Fields, in order: CDR3 protein, J gene, V gene.

CASSPRGGTIVQYF | TRBJ2-7 | TRBV7-2
CASSIHGNEKLFF | TRBJ1-4 | TRBV19
CASSPSSLTGELFF | TRBJ2-2 | TRBV19
CASSEVAPYQETQYF | TRBJ2-5 | TRBV2
CSASDTVTDTQYF | TRBJ2-3 | TRBV20-1
CASSQGTGELFF | TRBJ2-2 | TRBV6-1
CASSPLPPRLAGENEQFF | TRBJ2-1 | TRBV7-2
CAISPSAGGPQPQHF | TRBJ1-5 | TRBV10-3
CASSLSGPGVYTF | TRBJ1-2 | TRBV27
CASKEGGRWSYEQYF | TRBJ2-7 | TRBV27
CASTPRDPEGYTF | TRBJ1-2 | TRBV11-2
CASSLLTCRGRGYEQYF | TRBJ2-7 | TRBV21-1
CASSSGQGGDEQFF | TRBJ2-1 | TRBV27
CASRRDLRGELFF | TRBJ2-2 | TRBV5-4
CSAGGQNLGAFF | TRBJ1-1 | TRBV20-1
CASSLNPGSRRGYTF | TRBJ1-2 | TRBV7-2
CASSPNLGTDTQYF | TRBJ2-3 | TRBV11-2
CASSNNPWARLGEESTDTQYF | TRBJ2-3 | TRBV21-1
CASSRDKNTEAFF | TRBJ1-1 | TRBV6-1
CSATGQNYGYTF | TRBJ1-2 | TRBV20-1
CASSQRLGREGNTDTQYF | TRBJ2-3 | TRBV11-1
CASSLAALPSAYSYEQYF | TRBJ2-7 | TRBV11-3
CSAEETGWNEQFF | TRBJ2-1 | TRBV20-1
CASSEQGMRNNSPLHF | TRBJ1-6 | TRBV6-1
CASSGTGTGTYEQYF | TRBJ2-7 | TRBV28
CASSIEAGGTYEQYF | TRBJ2-7 | TRBV19
CASRLIPYGYTF | TRBJ1-2 | TRBV2
CASTRVGIDTQYF | TRBJ2-3 | TRBV6-2/TRBV6-3
CASIVGDRMNTEAFF | TRBJ1-1 | TRBV19
CASNLDASSYNSPLHF | TRBJ1-6 | TRBV6-1
CASSSTRTSGWSGGELFF | TRBJ2-2 | TRBV12-3/TRBV12-4
CASSDLGSAAFF | TRBJ1-1 | TRBV25-1